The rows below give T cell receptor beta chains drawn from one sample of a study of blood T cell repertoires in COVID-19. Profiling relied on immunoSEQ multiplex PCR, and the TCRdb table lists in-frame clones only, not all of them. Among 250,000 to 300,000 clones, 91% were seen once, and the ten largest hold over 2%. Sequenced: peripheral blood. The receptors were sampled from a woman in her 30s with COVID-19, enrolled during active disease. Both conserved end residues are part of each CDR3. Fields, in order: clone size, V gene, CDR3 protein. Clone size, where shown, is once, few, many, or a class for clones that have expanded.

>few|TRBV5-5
CASSLRTGSGTEAFF
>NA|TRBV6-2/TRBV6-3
CASSSGASNQPQHF
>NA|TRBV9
CASSVAAQGLVNTEAFF
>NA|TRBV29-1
CSVALVSYGEQFF
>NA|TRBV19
CASSMRPGANVLTF
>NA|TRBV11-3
CASSIGINGEQFF
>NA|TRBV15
CATSNKRESRNEQFF
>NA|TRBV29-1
CSVGWGAGTEAFF
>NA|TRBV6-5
CASSSYGQAMHGYTF
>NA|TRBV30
CAWSVLAGDEDEQFF
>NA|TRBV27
CASSLSGNYEQYF
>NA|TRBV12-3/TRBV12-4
CASSPYYSDTQYF
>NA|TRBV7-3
CASSSKTSRAYNEQFF
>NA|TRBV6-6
CASSQPGDYNQPQHF
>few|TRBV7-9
CASSEGAYGEQYF
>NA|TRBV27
CASSFTSRVNEQFF
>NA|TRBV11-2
CASSLPGQGQLFF
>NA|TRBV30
CAWSRGLGNSPLHF
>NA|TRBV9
CASSLRTGGGDTQYF
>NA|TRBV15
CATSRGRGRIDGYTF
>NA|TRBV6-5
CASSLATRGNTEAFF
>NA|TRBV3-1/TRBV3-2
CASSRTPGQGGTF
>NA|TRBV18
CASSPPTGDHGYTF
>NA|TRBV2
CASTRERGGYEQYF
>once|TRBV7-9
CASSSAGQGQKNAGELFF
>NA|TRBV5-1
CASSLSAESSYNEQFF
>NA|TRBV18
CASSAQGDGNQPQHF
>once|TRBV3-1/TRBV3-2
CASSPRDRVAYGYTF
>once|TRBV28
CASRWTSGNTGELFF
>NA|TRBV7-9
CASSLDRGSNYGYTF
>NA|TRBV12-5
CASGADWGVAGRNTGELFF
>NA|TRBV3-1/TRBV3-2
CASSQRQGGNYGYTF
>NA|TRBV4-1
CASSHLAVSTDTQYF
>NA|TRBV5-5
CASRSAGIDYNEQFF
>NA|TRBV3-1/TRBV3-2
CASSPGTGHQPQHF
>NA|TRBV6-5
CASKDRIDEKLFF
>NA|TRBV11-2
CASSLAGGRHSYNEQFF
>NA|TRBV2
CASRSGLAGGSGANVLTF
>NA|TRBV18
CASSPRATDTQYF
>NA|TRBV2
CASSALSGISEAFF
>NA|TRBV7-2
CASSPRRGFGTGELFF
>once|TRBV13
CASSYGSGKVDEQFF
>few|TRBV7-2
CASSQTPGGLQPQHF
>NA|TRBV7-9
CASTRDSEFSNTEAFF
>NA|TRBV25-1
CASIGEGVNEQFF
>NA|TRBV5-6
CASSSRGQSFYGYTF
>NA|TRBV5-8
CASSLREPSSYEQYF
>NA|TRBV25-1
CASSEMGQVTDTQYF
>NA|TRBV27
CASSLSGDISYEQYF
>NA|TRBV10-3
CAIREDRGGETQYF
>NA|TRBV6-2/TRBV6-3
CASSTRLAGSTDTQYF
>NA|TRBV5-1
CASSLSGLSNYGYTF
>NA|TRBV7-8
CASSPLGQGYNEQFF
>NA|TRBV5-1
CASSLTVPSQTNYGYTF